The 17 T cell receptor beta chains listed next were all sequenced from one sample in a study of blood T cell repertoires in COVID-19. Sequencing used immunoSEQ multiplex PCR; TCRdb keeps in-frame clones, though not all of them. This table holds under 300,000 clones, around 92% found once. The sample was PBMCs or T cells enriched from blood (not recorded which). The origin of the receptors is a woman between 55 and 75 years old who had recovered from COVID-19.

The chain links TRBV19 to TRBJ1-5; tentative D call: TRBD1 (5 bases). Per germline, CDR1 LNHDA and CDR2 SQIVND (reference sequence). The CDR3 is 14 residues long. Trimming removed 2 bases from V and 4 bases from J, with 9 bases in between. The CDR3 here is CASSINQGNQPQHF. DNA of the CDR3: TGTGCCAGTAGTATAAATCAGGGTAATCAGCCCCAGCATTTT.

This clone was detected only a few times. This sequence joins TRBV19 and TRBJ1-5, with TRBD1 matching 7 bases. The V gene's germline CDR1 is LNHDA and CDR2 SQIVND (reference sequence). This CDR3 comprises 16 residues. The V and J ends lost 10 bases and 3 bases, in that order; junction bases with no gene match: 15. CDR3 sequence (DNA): TGTGCCACCGAGAAAGGGGGCAGAACCCTCAATCAGCCCCAGCATTTT. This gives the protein CATEKGGRTLNQPQHF.

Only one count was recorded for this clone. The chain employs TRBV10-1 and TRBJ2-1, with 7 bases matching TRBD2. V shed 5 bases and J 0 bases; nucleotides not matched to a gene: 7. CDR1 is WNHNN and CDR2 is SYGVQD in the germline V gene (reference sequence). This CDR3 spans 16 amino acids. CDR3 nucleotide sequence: TGCGCCAGCAGTACCCTAGCGGAAAGCTCCTACAATGAGCAGTTCTTC. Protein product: CASSTLAESSYNEQFF.

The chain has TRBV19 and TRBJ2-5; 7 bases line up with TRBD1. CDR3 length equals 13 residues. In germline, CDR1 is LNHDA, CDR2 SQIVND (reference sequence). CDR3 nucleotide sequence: TGTGCTTCCCGACAGGGATATAGGGAGACCCAGTACTTC. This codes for CASRQGYRETQYF.

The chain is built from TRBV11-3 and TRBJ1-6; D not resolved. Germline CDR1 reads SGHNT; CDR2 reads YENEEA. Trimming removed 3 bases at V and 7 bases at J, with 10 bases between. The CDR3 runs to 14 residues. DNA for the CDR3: TGTGCCAGCAGCTTCCCGGGAGGGAATTCACCCCTCCACTTT. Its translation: CASSFPGGNSPLHF.

In DNA form, the CDR3 reads TGCGCCAGCAGCTTGTTGCTAGCGGGCACAAGCTCCTACAATGAGCAGTTCTTC. It specifies CASSLLLAGTSSYNEQFF. The chain recombines TRBV5-1 with TRBJ2-1; 8 bases match TRBD2. V gave up 1 base and J gave up 0 bases; unmatched junction bases: 9. Germline V gives CDR1 SGHRS, CDR2 YFSETQ. This CDR3 has 18 residues.

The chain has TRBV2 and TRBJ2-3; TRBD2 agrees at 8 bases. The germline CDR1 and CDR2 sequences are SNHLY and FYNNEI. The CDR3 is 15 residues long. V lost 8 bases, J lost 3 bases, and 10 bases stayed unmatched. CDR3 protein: CASGKREGGTDTQYF. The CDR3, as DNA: TGTGCCAGCGGTAAACGGGAGGGGGGTACAGATACGCAGTATTTT.

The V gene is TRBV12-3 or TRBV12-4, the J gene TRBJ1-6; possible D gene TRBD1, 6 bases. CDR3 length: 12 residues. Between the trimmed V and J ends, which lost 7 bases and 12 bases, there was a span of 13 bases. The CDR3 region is CASNDRRLPLHF. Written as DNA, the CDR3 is TGTGCCAGCAATGACAGGAGGTTACCCCTCCACTTT.

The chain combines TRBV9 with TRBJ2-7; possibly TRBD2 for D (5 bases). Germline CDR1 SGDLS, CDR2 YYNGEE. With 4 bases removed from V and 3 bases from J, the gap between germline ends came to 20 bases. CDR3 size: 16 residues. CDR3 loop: CASSIRGSSDLYEQYF. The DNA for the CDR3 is TGTGCCAGCAGCATCAGAGGTAGTAGCGACCTCTACGAGCAGTACTTC.

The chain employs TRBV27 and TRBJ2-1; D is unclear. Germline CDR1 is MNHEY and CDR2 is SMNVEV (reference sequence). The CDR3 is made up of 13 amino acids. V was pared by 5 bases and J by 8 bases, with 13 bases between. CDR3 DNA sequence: TGTGCCAGCAGTGCCGGGTGGGTCGATGAGCAGTTCTTC. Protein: CASSAGWVDEQFF.

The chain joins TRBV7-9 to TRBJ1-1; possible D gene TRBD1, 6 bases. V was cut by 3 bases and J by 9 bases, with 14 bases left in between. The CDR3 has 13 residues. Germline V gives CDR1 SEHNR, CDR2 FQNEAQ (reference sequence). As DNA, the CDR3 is TGTGCCAGCAGCTTCCGCTCGGACAGTCAAGCTTTCTTT. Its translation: CASSFRSDSQAFF. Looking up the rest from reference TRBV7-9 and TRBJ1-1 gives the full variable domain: DTGVSQNPRHKITKRGQNVTFRCDPISEHNRLYWYRQTLGQGPEFLTYFQNEAQLEKSRLLSDRFSAERPKGSFSTLEIQRTEQGDSAMYLCASSFRSDSQAFFGQGTRLTVV.

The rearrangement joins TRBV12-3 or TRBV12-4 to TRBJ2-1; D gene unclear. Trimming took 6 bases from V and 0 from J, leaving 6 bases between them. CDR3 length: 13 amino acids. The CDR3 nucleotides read TGTGCCAGCAGCTCCAGCTCCTACAATGAGCAGTTCTTC. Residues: CASSSSSYNEQFF.

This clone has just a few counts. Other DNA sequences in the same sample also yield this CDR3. The CDR3 sequence: CATSREGQGYGYTF. CDR3 nucleotide sequence: TGTGCCACCAGCAGAGAAGGGCAGGGGTATGGCTACACCTTC. The chain employs TRBV15 and TRBJ1-2; D might be TRBD1 (6 bases). V dropped 0 bases and J dropped 5 bases, with 10 bases sitting between them. The CDR3 is made up of 14 amino acids. Germline V gives CDR1 LNHNV, CDR2 YYDKDF (reference sequence).

For the CDR3, the DNA is TGCGCCAGCAGCCCATCTCCGGGACTACTTGTGGAGCAGTACTTC. Protein sequence: CASSPSPGLLVEQYF. The rearrangement uses TRBV4-1 and TRBJ2-7; 7 bases line up with TRBD2. Germline trimming cut 4 bases from V and 7 bases from J; bases unmatched to any gene: 13. Germline loops: CDR1 MGHRA, CDR2 YSYEKL. The CDR3 covers 15 residues.

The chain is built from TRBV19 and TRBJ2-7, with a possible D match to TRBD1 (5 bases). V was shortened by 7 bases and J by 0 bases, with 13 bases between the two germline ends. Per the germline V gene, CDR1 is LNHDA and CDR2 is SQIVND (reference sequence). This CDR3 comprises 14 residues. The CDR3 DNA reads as TGTGCCAGTACCCCAGGGCGGCACTCCTACGAGCAGTACTTC. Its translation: CASTPGRHSYEQYF.

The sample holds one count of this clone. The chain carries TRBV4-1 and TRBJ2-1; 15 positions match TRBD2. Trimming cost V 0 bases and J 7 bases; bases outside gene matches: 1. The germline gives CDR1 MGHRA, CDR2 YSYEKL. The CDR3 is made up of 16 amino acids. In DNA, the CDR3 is TGCGCCAGCAGCCAAGATGGGACTAGCGGGAGGAATGAGCAGTTCTTC. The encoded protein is CASSQDGTSGRNEQFF.

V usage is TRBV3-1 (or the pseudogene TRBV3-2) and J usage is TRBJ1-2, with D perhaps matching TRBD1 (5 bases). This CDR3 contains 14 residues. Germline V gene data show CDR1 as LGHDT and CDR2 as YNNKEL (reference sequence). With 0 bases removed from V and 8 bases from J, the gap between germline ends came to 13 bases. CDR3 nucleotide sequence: TGTGCCAGCAGCCAAGATCAGGGCAGGATGGGCTACACCTTC. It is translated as CASSQDQGRMGYTF.